This T cell receptor beta chain was sequenced during a study of T cell responses to AZD1222 COVID-19 vaccine. As for the study in general: The analysis combined second doses at about 4 or about 12 weeks. Whole-study findings and limits: The study reported that nearly half of spike-specific TCRs target unmutated variant regions. Donors were chiefly white British, with a greater number of females, and clonal diversity was perhaps underestimated. Regions 160-218 and 743-854 held dominance among vaccine-associated CD4 TCRs, which spanned spike.

Details on this clone: Its antigen remains unidentified.

Germline V lookup: CDR1 SGHTA, CDR2 FQGTGA. CDR3 length equals 14 residues. Deletions cut 4 bases from V and 4 bases from J, with 11 bases between. The data were produced by immunoSEQ multiplex PCR, yet TCRdb's version contains in-frame clones alone and is incomplete. The repertoire consists of roughly 110,000 clones, with about 83% occurring once and the leading ten covering approximately 12%. This rearrangement joins TRBV7-3 to TRBJ2-1; D may correspond to TRBD1 or TRBD2 (6 bases each). The origin of this receptor is an adult in good health. This specimen consisted of peripheral blood, obtained on day 0 of AZD1222 vaccination. The CDR3 spells CASSSEGGYNEQFF. The CDR3 DNA follows: TGTGCCAGCAGCTCAGAGGGGGGTTACAATGAGCAGTTCTTC.